The 4 T cell receptor beta chains presented below share a single source sample, sequenced in a study of response to subunit inactivated influenza vaccine. Each CDR3 protein gets one entry after TCRdb re-called the RT-PCR reads with MiXCR. The sample has around 600,000 distinct CDR3 sequences, roughly 12% seen once. These records were also assigned to another study, of T cells expressing NK-cell markers. That work contributes: In generating TCR beta cDNA, 5'RACE template switching with UMIs was used.

The sample here was PBMCs from blood, taken on the day of vaccination. The receptors stem from a man aged 45-65 years who received an inactivated influenza vaccine.

This chain joins TRBV6-5 and TRBJ2-7; D possibly matches TRBD1 or TRBD2 (6 bases each). Trimming pared 4 bases from V and 2 bases from J, leaving 21 bases between. CDR3 length equals 17 residues. Germline V gene data show CDR1 as MNHEY and CDR2 as SVGAGI. Here the CDR3 DNA reads TGTGCCAGCAGTTTTTTAGGGGGGCGCATTACCACCTACGAGCAGTACTTC. This translates into CASSFLGGRITTYEQYF.

This chain links TRBV20-1 with TRBJ2-1; no clear D. V was trimmed by 7 bases and J by 0 bases, leaving 4 bases between them. The CDR3 totals 11 residues. Germline lookup yields CDR1 DFQATT and CDR2 SNEGSKA (reference sequence). CDR3 amino acids: CSGSSYNEQFF. CDR3 bases: TGCAGTGGGAGCTCCTACAATGAGCAGTTCTTC.

The table lists this clonotype with many counts. This rearrangement joins TRBV7-9 to TRBJ2-7, with D unclear. The CDR3 consists of 12 residues. The V end lost 2 bases, the J end lost 2 bases, and 4 bases lay between the germline ends. Per the germline V gene, CDR1 is SEHNR and CDR2 is FQNEAQ (reference sequence). CDR3 residues: CASSLSPYEQYF. The DNA for the CDR3 is TGTGCCAGCAGCTTAAGCCCCTACGAGCAGTACTTC. Full variable domain (outside the CDR3, taken from reference TRBV7-9 and TRBJ2-7): DTGVSQNPRHKITKRGQNVTFRCDPISEHNRLYWYRQTLGQGPEFLTYFQNEAQLEKSRLLSDRFSAERPKGSFSTLEIQRTEQGDSAMYLCASSLSPYEQYFGPGTRLTVT.

This clonotype was recorded a few times. The chain recombines TRBV20-1 with TRBJ1-2; TRBD1 is a possible D gene (5 bases). Germline CDR1 is DFQATT and CDR2 is SNEGSKA (reference sequence). Trimming pared 5 bases from V and 1 base from J, leaving 14 bases between. The CDR3 extends over 14 amino acids. The CDR3 nucleotides read TGCAGTGCTGGTAACGCAGGGAATAACTATGGCTACACCTTC. Protein: CSAGNAGNNYGYTF.